The rows below give T cell receptor beta chains drawn from one sample of a study of control samples from healthy donors and cancer patients. The repertoire was sequenced with immunoSEQ multiplex PCR; TCRdb's copy has only in-frame clones and lacks some. The sample consists of roughly 150,000 clones, around 90% of them appearing once. The sample taken for sequencing was blood. These receptor sequences come from a man between 18 and 35 years old in good health. CDR3s include the opening cysteine and the closing phenylalanine or tryptophan. The D gene is left open where the match is weak. Size tells how often a clone was seen (once, few, many) or the class of an expanded clone, and some rows leave it out.

abundance | d_gene | j_gene | v_gene | CDR3nt | CDR3aa
NA | NA | TRBJ1-5 | TRBV30 | TGTGCCTGGAGTTGGAGGGGAAGTCAGCCCCAGCATTTT | CAWSWRGSQPQHF
NA | TRBD1 | TRBJ2-5 | TRBV6-5 | TGTGCCAGCAATACCGGGACAGGGGAGGAGACCCAGTACTTC | CASNTGTGEETQYF
few | NA | TRBJ2-2 | TRBV4-3 | TGCGCCAGCAGCCAGGACCTAAACTTCTACGGGCCCGGGGAGCTGTTTTTT | CASSQDLNFYGPGELFF
NA | TRBD1 | TRBJ1-2 | TRBV7-2 | TGTGCCAGCAGCTCCCTCGGACAGGGGGCGCGAGACTATGGCTACACCTTC | CASSSLGQGARDYGYTF
once | TRBD1 | TRBJ1-1 | TRBV27 | TGTGCCAGCAGTTTATCCGTGGGGACAGGGGTTGCTTTCTTT | CASSLSVGTGVAFF
NA | TRBD1 | TRBJ2-7 | TRBV19 | TGTGCCAGTAGTATTGGGACAGCGTACTACGAGCAGTACTTC | CASSIGTAYYEQYF
NA | NA | TRBJ2-3 | TRBV28 | TGTGCCAGCAGCAACATCCAAGGTACTCCCCAGTATTTT | CASSNIQGTPQYF
NA | NA | TRBJ2-3 | TRBV24-1 | TGTGCCACCAGTGATGGAGGGGCTGGTCCAGATACGCAGTATTTT | CATSDGGAGPDTQYF
once | NA | TRBJ2-6 | TRBV4-3 | TGCGCCAGCAGCCAATCACCTGGGGCCAACGTCCTGACTTTC | CASSQSPGANVLTF
NA | NA | TRBJ2-2 | TRBV5-1 | TGCGCCAGCAGCTTCCCTACAGGGACCGGGGAGCTGTTTTTT | CASSFPTGTGELFF
NA | NA | TRBJ2-1 | TRBV5-8 | TGTGCCAGCAGCTTTCCCGGGACACGGCAGTTCTTC | CASSFPGTRQFF
NA | NA | TRBJ2-3 | TRBV5-8 | TGTGCCAGCAGCTTTGGCGGGCAGGTGGAAGATACGCAGTATTTT | CASSFGGQVEDTQYF
NA | TRBD1 | TRBJ1-2 | TRBV29-1 | TGCAGCGCCCAACCCACAGGGGAAAACTATGGCTACACCTTC | CSAQPTGENYGYTF